The 15 T cell receptor beta chains presented below share a single source sample, sequenced in a study of shared clonotypes between healthy human individuals (dated by TCRdb to 2020 to 2021). CD8 naive samples were obtained by positive selection for CCR7 among CD45RO-negative cells, yielding a CD45RA+CCR7+ population from which TemRA cells were excluded. The library was obtained by the immunoSEQ multiplex PCR assay. TCRdb stores this immuneACCESS table with in-frame sequences only. Part of the clones is absent; in the studies checked, under half of the shortfall reflects unresolved V genes, and no reason is known for the rest. This sample holds millions of clones; more than 85% were observed only once. The ten largest clones capture 1.7% of the sample. Material: naive CD8+ T cells from PBMCs. The sample's cell subset or site label is to be understood as: CD45RA+CCR7+. The receptors were gathered from a man between 18 and 29 years old in good health. Some clones in this sample may be carry-over from other donors' samples.

CDR3 sequence: CASSYSRRGDEKLFF. The DNA of the CDR3 is TGTGCCAGCAGTTACTCGAGGAGGGGGGATGAAAAACTGTTTTTT. The rearrangement links TRBV6-5 to TRBJ1-4, with a weak D call TRBD1 (6 bases). Trimming took off 0 bases at V and 6 bases at J, with 11 bases between the two ends. CDR1 and CDR2 from the germline V gene are MNHEY and SVGAGI. CDR3 length: 15 amino acids.

The rearrangement joins TRBV6-8 to TRBJ2-1; tentatively, D is TRBD1 (6 bases). Deletions cut 6 bases from V and 7 bases from J, with 19 bases between. CDR3 length: 15 amino acids. CDR1 is MNHGY and CDR2 is SAAAGT in the germline V gene. The DNA of the CDR3 is TGTGCCAGCAGATTACAGGGACCCTGGGGAAATGAGCAGTTCTTC. It encodes CASRLQGPWGNEQFF.

The CDR3 DNA follows: TGCGCCAGCAGCCGTCTAACCGGGACGGCGCAAGAGACCCAGTACTTC. Translation gives CASSRLTGTAQETQYF. This rearrangement joins TRBV4-3 to TRBJ2-5, with D perhaps given as TRBD1 or TRBD2 (5 bases each). The CDR3 loop spans 16 amino acids. Trimming cost V 4 bases and J 2 bases, with 17 bases left between them. Germline lookup yields CDR1 LGHNA and CDR2 YSLEER.

This chain uses TRBV15 with TRBJ1-4, with 9 bases matching TRBD1. V gave up 5 bases and J gave up 7 bases; unmatched junction bases: 8. The CDR3 has 15 residues. CDR1 and CDR2 (germline): LNHNV, YYDKDF (reference sequence). CDR3 coding DNA: TGTGCCACCAGCGATATGACAGGGGGTAGTGAAAAACTGTTTTTT. Translated, it gives CATSDMTGGSEKLFF.

This clone was seen more than once but under ten times. The chain recombines TRBV7-9 with TRBJ1-1; D is ambiguous. The CDR3 totals 16 residues. V lost 5 bases and J lost 0, with 16 bases in between. CDR1 SEHNR and CDR2 FQNEAQ come from the germline V gene (reference sequence). This CDR3 reads CASSADGVIMNTEAFF. The CDR3 DNA reads as TGTGCCAGCAGCGCTGACGGCGTGATAATGAACACTGAAGCTTTCTTT.

V is TRBV5-1 and J is TRBJ2-2; TRBD2 matches 10 bases. Germline V gene lookup returns CDR1 SGHRS and CDR2 YFSETQ. CDR3 length: 18 residues. V dropped 0 bases and J dropped 5; count of bases not matched to a gene: 10. This CDR3 is CASSLATLAGVGTGELFF. The CDR3 DNA is TGCGCCAGCAGCTTGGCAACCCTAGCGGGAGTTGGTACCGGGGAGCTGTTTTTT.

This rearrangement joins TRBV28 to TRBJ2-6; D is ambiguous. The germline V gene has CDR1 MDHEN and CDR2 SYDVKM. The germline V and J ends were trimmed by 3 bases and 7 bases, with 10 bases remaining between them. The CDR3 loop spans 14 amino acids. CDR3 nucleotide sequence: TGTGCCAGCAGTTTTAAGTTGGGAGCCAACGTCCTGACTTTC. This encodes CASSFKLGANVLTF. The full variable domain, with the rest looked up from reference TRBV28 and TRBJ2-6, is DVKVTQSSRYLVKRTGEKVFLECVQDMDHENMFWYRQDPGLGLRLIYFSYDVKMKEKGDIPEGYSVSREKKERFSLILESASTNQTSMYLCASSFKLGANVLTFGAGSRLTVL.

DNA for the CDR3: TGTGCCAGCACCGACAGGGCCGGCAATCAGCCCCAGCATTTT. Translated: CASTDRAGNQPQHF. This chain connects TRBV6-6 to TRBJ1-5, with 7 bases matching TRBD1. After removal of 7 bases from V and 2 bases from J, the junction contained 5 bases not matched to a gene. The CDR3 has 14 amino acids. Per germline, CDR1 MNHNY and CDR2 SVGAGI (reference sequence).

The CDR3 nucleotides are TGTGCCAGCAGAGCAACAGGGGGCAGGAGCACTGAAGCTTTCTTT. Translation: CASRATGGRSTEAFF. The genes are TRBV6-5 and TRBJ1-1; 9 nucleotides agree with TRBD1. The CDR3 sequence is 15 residues long. The germline V gene has CDR1 MNHEY and CDR2 SVGAGI. Germline trimming cut 6 bases from V and 4 bases from J; bases unmatched to any gene: 9.

The chain joins TRBV27 to TRBJ2-7; no clear D. The V end was cut by 4 bases, the J end by 4 bases, with 8 bases between. The CDR3 extends over 12 amino acids. Germline V lookup: CDR1 MNHEY, CDR2 SMNVEV (reference sequence). The CDR3 is CASSSPNYEQYF. In DNA form, the CDR3 reads TGTGCCAGCAGTTCCCCTAATTACGAGCAGTACTTC.

The rearrangement joins TRBV12-5 to TRBJ2-7, with D perhaps TRBD2 (5 bases). The CDR3 totals 13 residues. V was cut by 4 bases and J by 4 bases, with 11 bases left in between. In germline, CDR1 is LGHNT, CDR2 FRNRAP. Written as DNA, the CDR3 is TGTGCTAGTGGTTGGGTGCGGGCTTACGAGCAGTACTTC. It specifies CASGWVRAYEQYF.

This clone appeared a single time. The same CDR3 can be traced to other DNA sequences in this sample. V is TRBV18 and J is TRBJ2-7; unclear D gene. Germline V lookup: CDR1 KGHSH, CDR2 LQKENI. Trimming left V 0 bases short and J 2 bases short, with 8 bases between. CDR3 length: 14 amino acids. CDR3 DNA: TGTGCCAGCTCACCACCGGACGGTCCCTACGAGCAGTACTTC. Protein sequence: CASSPPDGPYEQYF.

The V and J genes are TRBV7-9 and TRBJ2-1; 10 positions match TRBD2. Germline lookup yields CDR1 SEHNR and CDR2 FQNEAQ (reference sequence). The CDR3 loop spans 17 amino acids. Losses at the gene ends were 0 bases for V and 5 bases for J; bases not matched to a gene: 7. The CDR3 loop reads CASSLAWASGSDNEQFF. The CDR3 nucleotides are TGTGCCAGCAGCTTAGCGTGGGCTAGCGGGAGTGACAATGAGCAGTTCTTC.

This clone was detected once. V usage is TRBV27 and J usage is TRBJ2-5; 10 bases are a match to TRBD1. J gave up 2 bases and V 3 bases, and 12 bases lay outside the gene matches. The germline V gene has CDR1 MNHEY and CDR2 SMNVEV (reference sequence). The CDR3 sequence is 18 residues long. The CDR3 protein is CASSFYFGTGDLQETQYF. The CDR3, as DNA: TGTGCCAGCAGTTTTTATTTCGGGACAGGGGACCTACAAGAGACCCAGTACTTC.

The chain uses TRBV19 and TRBJ2-1; D is unclear. Germline V CDR1 and CDR2: LNHDA, SQIVND (reference sequence). This CDR3 has 15 residues. The V end lost 2 bases, the J end lost 2 bases, and 10 bases lay between the germline ends. In nucleotides, the CDR3 is TGTGCCAGTAGTATATTGGCCGAGACCTACAATGAGCAGTTCTTC. It is translated as CASSILAETYNEQFF.